Presented here are 11 T cell receptor beta chains from one specimen sequenced in a study of T cells in Graves' hyperthyroidism and ophthalmopathy. TCR beta CDR3 sequences were amplified from RNA transcripts. HTBI primers were the set used in a first-round RT-PCR of the TCR CDR3. TCRdb independently ran MiXCR on the multiplex PCR reads; one entry per CDR3 protein. The sample comprises roughly 700,000 distinct CDR3 sequences, 14% of which are singletons, and roughly a tenth rests with the top ten. The source material was blood. The receptor source for this set is a woman under 30 with Graves' hyperthyroidism.

This clonotype was recorded at least ten times. The V gene is TRBV30, the J gene TRBJ2-7, with D perhaps given as TRBD1 or TRBD2 (5 bases each). Trimming removed 0 bases from V and 4 bases from J, with 16 bases in between. This CDR3 is 15 amino acids long. Germline V gives CDR1 GTSNPN, CDR2 SVGIG (reference sequence). CDR3 DNA sequence: TGTGCCTGGAGTGTAGACTGGGACCCCTATTACGAGCAGTACTTC. It yields the protein CAWSVDWDPYYEQYF.

Ten or more counts support this clonotype. The V gene is TRBV11-2, the J gene TRBJ2-7, with D unclear. The V gene lost 5 bases and the J gene lost 3 bases, with 8 bases spanning the gap. The V gene's germline CDR1 is SGHAT and CDR2 FQNNGV. The CDR3 sequence is 12 residues long. As DNA, the CDR3 is TGTGCCAGCAGCCCCCACTACTACGAGCAGTACTTC. Encoded protein: CASSPHYYEQYF.

This clonotype was counted between two and nine times. The chain combines TRBV28 with TRBJ1-2; no clear D. V shed 5 bases and J shed 8 bases, with 12 bases lying between them. Germline V gene sequence: CDR1 MDHEN, CDR2 SYDVKM. The CDR3 is made up of 12 amino acids. CDR3 DNA: TGTGCCAGCAGTCCCGGCAGCTGGGGCTACACCTTC. It yields the protein CASSPGSWGYTF.

This clonotype was seen ten or more times. The chain employs TRBV9 and TRBJ1-2, with 8 bases aligning to TRBD1. This CDR3 comprises 15 residues. Germline-derived CDR1 and CDR2 are SGDLS and YYNGEE. V lost 4 bases to trimming and J lost 4 bases; unmatched junction nucleotides: 9. The CDR3 here is CASSLGQVDPYGYTF. In DNA, the CDR3 is TGTGCCAGCAGCTTGGGACAGGTTGACCCCTATGGCTACACCTTC. Looking up the rest from reference TRBV9 and TRBJ1-2 gives the full variable domain: DSGVTQTPKHLITATGQRVTLRCSPRSGDLSVYWYQQSLDQGLQFLIQYYNGEERAKGNILERFSAQQFPDLHSELNLSSLELGDSALYFCASSLGQVDPYGYTFGSGTRLTVV.

This clonotype was seen ten or more times. The V gene is TRBV13, the J gene TRBJ2-1; D is perhaps TRBD1 (6 bases). The CDR3 sequence is 15 residues long. The V gene lost 3 bases and the J gene lost 9 bases, with 18 bases spanning the gap. Germline CDR1 and CDR2: PRHDT and FYEKMQ (reference sequence). This CDR3 reads CASSFRGELGGEQFF. The CDR3 region has the DNA TGTGCCAGCAGCTTCAGGGGTGAACTAGGGGGTGAGCAGTTCTTC.

The table lists this clonotype with a few counts. CDR3 bases: TGTGCCAGCAGCCGAGACAGGAGGACGAAAAATTCACCCCTCCACTTT. Amino acid sequence: CASSRDRRTKNSPLHF. The chain carries TRBV11-2 and TRBJ1-6; tentatively, D is TRBD1 (6 bases). The CDR3 runs to 16 residues. Germline V gives CDR1 SGHAT, CDR2 FQNNGV. The V end lost 5 bases, the J end lost 7 bases, and 18 bases lay between the germline ends.

This clonotype was seen more than once but under ten times. The chain employs TRBV6-2 or TRBV6-3 and TRBJ2-3; D ambiguous. Trimming removed 5 bases from V and 5 bases from J, with 8 bases in between. Germline CDR1 is MNHEY and CDR2 is SVGEGT. The CDR3 runs to 12 residues. CDR3 sequence: CASSAQGDTQYF. As DNA, the CDR3 is TGTGCCAGCAGTGCCCAAGGAGATACGCAGTATTTT.

This clonotype showed up just a few times. The gene calls are TRBV10-3 and TRBJ2-7, with a possible D match to TRBD1 (5 bases). The CDR3 has 13 amino acids. Trimming pared 4 bases from V and 6 bases from J, leaving 13 bases between. Per the germline V gene, CDR1 is ENHRY and CDR2 is SYGVKD. CDR3 sequence (DNA): TGTGCCATCAGTGGGGGCTCCTTCCGCGAGCAGTACTTC. It codes for CAISGGSFREQYF.

This clonotype was detected ten times or more. This rearrangement joins TRBV3-1 to TRBJ2-7; 8 bases are shared with TRBD1. CDR1 is LGHDT and CDR2 is YNNKEL in the germline V gene (reference sequence). This CDR3 spans 15 amino acids. Trimming took 4 bases from V and 3 from J; bases not matched to a gene: 8. For the CDR3, the DNA is TGTGCCAGCAGCCCCCTGGACAGGGCCCTCTACGAGCAGTACTTC. Translated: CASSPLDRALYEQYF.

This clonotype was observed at least ten times. J is TRBJ2-2 and V is TRBV6-4; D is undetermined. Trimming shortened V by 2 bases and J by 2 bases, and 0 bases separated the two germline ends. Looked up from germline, CDR1 is MRHNA and CDR2 is SNTAGT. This CDR3 region has 12 residues. The CDR3 DNA reads as TGTGCCAGCAGTGACAACACCGGGGAGCTGTTTTTT. Amino acids: CASSDNTGELFF.

This clonotype was seen at least ten times. This chain links TRBV3-1 with TRBJ2-2, with D maybe TRBD2 (5 bases). The CDR3 sequence is 14 residues long. The ends were cut back, 0 bases at V and 6 bases at J, with 8 bases in the middle. Germline V gene data show CDR1 as LGHDT and CDR2 as YNNKEL (reference sequence). CDR3: CASSQDGVPGELFF. The CDR3 coding sequence is TGTGCCAGCAGCCAAGACGGGGTCCCCGGGGAGCTGTTTTTT.